This is a list of T cell receptor beta chains from one sample in a study of blood T cell repertoires in COVID-19. Clones were read by immunoSEQ multiplex PCR, and TCRdb kept only the in-frame ones, dropping some. Of about 34,000 clones detected, roughly 77% appear once; the ten largest clones hold over 12%. Sample: peripheral blood. The receptors come from a man older than 75 with active or convalescent COVID-19. The CDR3 runs from the conserved cysteine through the conserved F or W. The order of the fields is J gene, D gene, V gene, clone size, CDR3 DNA, CDR3 protein. A D gene is named only where the DNA matches it firmly. Not all rows give a size; the values are once, few, many and, for expanded clones, a class.

J: TRBJ1-2; D: TRBD1; V: TRBV7-2; size: -; DNA: TGTGCCAGCAGCCCCGGACAGGGAATAGGAAGCGGCTACACCTTC; CDR3: CASSPGQGIGSGYTF
J: TRBJ2-3; D: -; V: TRBV4-2; size: -; DNA: TGTGCCAGCAGCCAAGCAACAGATACGCAGTATTTT; CDR3: CASSQATDTQYF
J: TRBJ2-1; D: -; V: TRBV28; size: -; DNA: TGTGCCAGCACTTCGTCCCAGACATACAATGAGCAGTTCTTC; CDR3: CASTSSQTYNEQFF
J: TRBJ2-3; D: TRBD1; V: TRBV11-3; size: -; DNA: TGTGCCAGCAGCAAAGGGACAGTTTATAGCACAGATACGCAGTATTTT; CDR3: CASSKGTVYSTDTQYF
J: TRBJ2-5; D: TRBD2; V: TRBV27; size: -; DNA: TGTGCCAGCAGTGAGACTAGCGGGAGAGAGACCCAGTACTTC; CDR3: CASSETSGRETQYF
J: TRBJ1-4; D: -; V: TRBV5-4; size: -; DNA: TGTGCCAGCAGCTCCTCGAAAGGAGCTAATGAAAAACTGTTTTTT; CDR3: CASSSSKGANEKLFF
J: TRBJ2-3; D: TRBD1; V: TRBV19; size: -; DNA: TGTGCCAGTAGTAGACAGGGGGTTAGCACAGATACGCAGTATTTT; CDR3: CASSRQGVSTDTQYF
J: TRBJ2-7; D: -; V: TRBV5-1; size: few; DNA: TGCGCCAGCAGATATGGACAGTACGAGCAGTACTTC; CDR3: CASRYGQYEQYF
J: TRBJ1-4; D: TRBD1; V: TRBV19; size: -; DNA: TGTGCCAGTAGCCCACAGGGGGGGAACGGTGAAAAACTGTTTTTT; CDR3: CASSPQGGNGEKLFF
J: TRBJ2-3; D: TRBD2; V: TRBV3-1/TRBV3-2; size: -; DNA: TGTGCCAGCAGCCGTAGCGGGAGGGCCGAAAAAGATACGCAGTATTTT; CDR3: CASSRSGRAEKDTQYF
J: TRBJ1-5; D: -; V: TRBV7-2; size: -; DNA: TGTGCCAGCAGCTTAAGAGGCGGACACAATCAGCCCCAGCATTTT; CDR3: CASSLRGGHNQPQHF
J: TRBJ2-5; D: -; V: TRBV6-5; size: -; DNA: TGTGCCAGTACAGGGTTTCCTATGGCCAAGACCCAGTACTTC; CDR3: CASTGFPMAKTQYF
J: TRBJ2-4; D: TRBD2; V: TRBV30; size: once; DNA: TGTGCCTGGAGTGTACGGGGGGACATTCAGTACTTC; CDR3: CAWSVRGDIQYF
J: TRBJ2-3; D: TRBD1; V: TRBV19; size: -; DNA: TGTGCCAGCGACCCTAGGGGACAGGGTAACGCAGATACGCAGTATTTT; CDR3: CASDPRGQGNADTQYF
J: TRBJ2-2; D: TRBD2; V: TRBV4-2; size: few; DNA: TGTGCCAGCAGCCAAGGAGCGGGAGCCGGCACCGGGGAGCTGTTTTTT; CDR3: CASSQGAGAGTGELFF
J: TRBJ1-5; D: -; V: TRBV10-3; size: few; DNA: TGTGCCATCAGTGAGTCGACGGGAGATCAGCCCCAGCATTTT; CDR3: CAISESTGDQPQHF
J: TRBJ2-7; D: -; V: TRBV5-1; size: -; DNA: TGCGCCAGCAGCCCCCGGGGCTACGAGCAGTACTTC; CDR3: CASSPRGYEQYF
J: TRBJ1-1; D: -; V: TRBV6-4; size: few; DNA: TGTGCCAGCAGTGAAGAGTTGAACACTGAAGCTTTCTTT; CDR3: CASSEELNTEAFF
J: TRBJ1-5; D: TRBD1; V: TRBV6-4; size: -; DNA: TGTGCCACCAGCAGCGGACAGGGGAAAGATCAGCCCCAGCATTTT; CDR3: CATSSGQGKDQPQHF
J: TRBJ2-3; D: TRBD1; V: TRBV2; size: -; DNA: TGTGCCAGCATGAAAGGTCCCGCAGGGGGTACGCAGTATTTT; CDR3: CASMKGPAGGTQYF
J: TRBJ2-1; D: TRBD2; V: TRBV24-1; size: -; DNA: TGTGCCACCAGTGATGCATCTAGCGGGAGGGCCCATGAGCAGTTCTTC; CDR3: CATSDASSGRAHEQFF
J: TRBJ1-2; D: -; V: TRBV2; size: -; DNA: TGTGCCAGCAGTGACCAGGGATTAGGGTATGGCTACACCTTC; CDR3: CASSDQGLGYGYTF
J: TRBJ2-1; D: TRBD1; V: TRBV7-8; size: -; DNA: TGTGCCAGCAGCTCTGGACAGGGTGGGTTCATCAATGAGCAGTTCTTC; CDR3: CASSSGQGGFINEQFF
J: TRBJ2-1; D: TRBD2; V: TRBV11-2; size: -; DNA: TGTGCCAGCAGCTTAGTAGGTGGTAGCGGGAGTTTTGAGCAGTTCTTC; CDR3: CASSLVGGSGSFEQFF
J: TRBJ2-7; D: -; V: TRBV4-2; size: -; DNA: TGTGCCAGCAGCCTGAAGATCCGTTTGAGCGACGGGAACTACGAGCAGTACTTC; CDR3: CASSLKIRLSDGNYEQYF
J: TRBJ1-1; D: TRBD1; V: TRBV5-1; size: -; DNA: TGCGCCAGCAGCCCGGGACAGTTTCAGACTGAAGCTTTCTTT; CDR3: CASSPGQFQTEAFF
J: TRBJ2-7; D: -; V: TRBV19; size: -; DNA: TGTGCCAGTAGTTTCGGCTACGAGCAGTACTTC; CDR3: CASSFGYEQYF
J: TRBJ1-1; D: -; V: TRBV20-1; size: -; DNA: TGCAGTGGGGGCAGTGAAGCTTTCTTT; CDR3: CSGGSEAFF
J: TRBJ1-2; D: TRBD1; V: TRBV10-1; size: -; DNA: TGCGCCAGCAGTGAGTCAGACAGGGCTGGCTACACCTTC; CDR3: CASSESDRAGYTF
J: TRBJ2-7; D: -; V: TRBV6-6; size: -; DNA: TGTGCCAGCGGACCCGGAGGGGGCGGATGGGTCGAGCAGTACTTC; CDR3: CASGPGGGGWVEQYF
J: TRBJ2-7; D: TRBD2; V: TRBV7-6; size: -; DNA: TGTGCCAGCAGCCCGGGACTAGGGTCCTACGAGCAGTACTTC; CDR3: CASSPGLGSYEQYF
J: TRBJ2-7; D: TRBD2; V: TRBV7-2; size: -; DNA: TGTGCCAGCAGCTTGGGACTAGTCCGGGCCAGCGAGCAGTACTTC; CDR3: CASSLGLVRASEQYF